One sample yielded the 18 T cell receptor beta chains listed below, sequenced in a study of shared clonotypes between healthy human individuals. Assay used: immunoSEQ multiplex PCR; TCRdb lists only in-frame clones, some missing. The sample gives over a million clones, less than 99% of which show up once; 0.36% is in the top ten. The specimen was naive CD4+ T cells sorted from blood. Subset given: CD45RA+ positively selected. The receptors stem from a man aged 25-45 years in good health.

V and J are TRBV19 and TRBJ1-2; D might be TRBD1 (6 bases). The CDR3 extends over 13 amino acids. Trimming shortened V by 4 bases and J by 11 bases, and 17 bases separated the two germline ends. Looked up from germline, CDR1 is LNHDA and CDR2 is SQIVND (reference sequence). CDR3 coding DNA: TGTGCCAGTAGTACAGGGGACCCGGTGGGGTACACCTTC. The encoded protein is CASSTGDPVGYTF. Looking up the rest from reference TRBV19 and TRBJ1-2 gives the full variable domain: DGGITQSPKYLFRKEGQNVTLSCEQNLNHDAMYWYRQDPGQGLRLIYYSQIVNDFQKGDIAEGYSVSREKKESFPLTVTSAQKNPTAFYLCASSTGDPVGYTFGSGTRLTVV.

Written as DNA, the CDR3 is TGTGCCAGCAGCCCCCGGGCAGGACATGGCTACACCTTC. It yields the protein CASSPRAGHGYTF. The chain links TRBV7-9 to TRBJ1-2; D not resolved. In germline, CDR1 is SEHNR, CDR2 FQNEAQ (reference sequence). The CDR3 contains 13 residues. V was shortened by 5 bases and J by 6 bases, with 13 bases between the two germline ends.

This rearrangement joins TRBV6-7 to TRBJ2-7; D may match TRBD1 or TRBD2 (5 bases each). TRBV6-7 falls under the ORF class, with uncertain function. Trimming left V 5 bases short and J 9 bases short, with 5 bases between. The CDR3 sequence is 9 residues long. The CDR3 here is CASSGGQYF. CDR3 DNA: TGTGCCAGCAGTGGGGGGCAGTACTTC.

This sequence joins TRBV6-6 and TRBJ2-2; D is undetermined. Looked up from germline, CDR1 is MNHNY and CDR2 is SVGAGI (reference sequence). The CDR3 sequence is 13 residues long. Trimming cost V 2 bases and J 2 bases, with 3 bases left between them. The CDR3 loop is CASSYPNTGELFF. CDR3 DNA: TGTGCCAGCAGTTACCCAAACACCGGGGAGCTGTTTTTT.

The rearrangement links TRBV5-1 to TRBJ2-5, with D possibly being TRBD2 (6 bases). The CDR3 is 14 amino acids. The V end was cut by 4 bases, the J end by 6 bases, with 16 bases between. Germline lookup yields CDR1 SGHRS and CDR2 YFSETQ. CDR3 region: CASSRSGAAQTQYF. The CDR3, as DNA: TGCGCCAGCAGCAGGTCGGGAGCGGCTCAGACCCAGTACTTC. The variable domain in full, completed from reference TRBV5-1 and TRBJ2-5, reads KAGVTQTPRYLIKTRGQQVTLSCSPISGHRSVSWYQQTPGQGLQFLFEYFSETQRNKGNFPGRFSGRQFSNSRSEMNVSTLELGDSALYLCASSRSGAAQTQYFGPGTRLLVL.

The chain combines TRBV5-1 with TRBJ2-7, with 15 bases fitting TRBD2. CDR3 size: 18 residues. Germline CDR1 reads SGHRS; CDR2 reads YFSETQ. Unmatched junction bases numbered 8, after V lost 4 bases and J lost 0 bases. CDR3 nucleotide sequence: TGCGCCAGCAGCCCGAGGACTAGCGGGAGGGAGAGCTCCTACGAGCAGTACTTC. Translation gives CASSPRTSGRESSYEQYF.

The chain couples TRBV9 to TRBJ2-2, with TRBD2 as a possible D gene (6 bases). The germline CDR1 and CDR2 sequences are SGDLS and YYNGEE. Trimming took 0 bases from V and 7 from J, leaving 13 bases between them. There are 15 residues in the CDR3. For the CDR3, the DNA is TGTGCCAGCAGCGTAGGCGGGGTGGGGAGCGGGGAGCTGTTTTTT. Translating gives CASSVGGVGSGELFF.

This chain connects TRBV28 to TRBJ2-5, with 8 bases identical to TRBD1. This CDR3 is built from 14 residues. Per germline, CDR1 MDHEN and CDR2 SYDVKM. V shed 6 bases and J 2 bases; nucleotides not matched to a gene: 5. The CDR3 DNA sequence: TGTGCCAGCAGCAAACAGGGGGAGCAAGAGACCCAGTACTTC. Translating gives CASSKQGEQETQYF.

The rearrangement uses TRBV9 and TRBJ2-2; TRBD2 agrees at 7 bases. The V and J ends lost 3 bases and 0 bases, in that order; junction bases with no gene match: 2. The CDR3 contains 15 residues. CDR1 SGDLS and CDR2 YYNGEE come from the germline V gene. The CDR3 is CASSGGGSNTGELFF. For the CDR3, the DNA is TGTGCCAGCAGCGGCGGGGGATCGAACACCGGGGAGCTGTTTTTT. The variable domain in full, with the rest retrieved from reference TRBV9 and TRBJ2-2, is DSGVTQTPKHLITATGQRVTLRCSPRSGDLSVYWYQQSLDQGLQFLIQYYNGEERAKGNILERFSAQQFPDLHSELNLSSLELGDSALYFCASSGGGSNTGELFFGEGSRLTVL.

The chain couples TRBV7-9 to TRBJ2-7; D is ambiguous. Trimming removed 1 base at V and 5 bases at J, with 15 bases between. This CDR3 is 15 amino acids long. The germline CDR1 and CDR2 sequences are SEHNR and FQNEAQ (reference sequence). For the CDR3, the DNA is TGTGCCAGCAGCTTAGAAGGACGTCCCCTAGACGAGCAGTACTTC. It codes for CASSLEGRPLDEQYF. Complete variable domain (other parts from reference TRBV7-9 and TRBJ2-7): DTGVSQNPRHKITKRGQNVTFRCDPISEHNRLYWYRQTLGQGPEFLTYFQNEAQLEKSRLLSDRFSAERPKGSFSTLEIQRTEQGDSAMYLCASSLEGRPLDEQYFGPGTRLTVT.

The chain employs TRBV5-1 and TRBJ2-7, with 10 bases fitting TRBD1. Germline CDR1 reads SGHRS; CDR2 reads YFSETQ. V shed 4 bases and J 2 bases; nucleotides not matched to a gene: 6. This CDR3 comprises 15 residues. The CDR3 protein is CASSAGQGPTYEQYF. CDR3 nucleotide sequence: TGCGCCAGCAGCGCGGGACAGGGGCCTACCTACGAGCAGTACTTC.

The V call is TRBV18, the J call TRBJ2-3, with TRBD2 identical over 7 bases. CDR1 is KGHSH and CDR2 is LQKENI in the germline V gene. The CDR3 has 14 residues. Trimming removed 2 bases from V and 6 bases from J; junction bases left unmatched: 5. CDR3 loop: CASSPEAGADTQYF. The CDR3 region has the DNA TGTGCCAGCTCACCAGAGGCGGGAGCGGATACGCAGTATTTT.

This sequence joins TRBV6-4 and TRBJ2-3; 14 bases map to TRBD2. The V and J ends lost 5 bases and 9 bases, in that order; junction bases with no gene match: 4. Germline CDR1 reads MRHNA; CDR2 reads SNTAGT. This CDR3 has 14 amino acids. The CDR3 spells CASSRTSGRSTQYF. For the CDR3, the DNA is TGTGCCAGCAGTAGGACTAGCGGGAGGTCCACGCAGTATTTT.

V and J are TRBV19 and TRBJ1-1; 9 nucleotides line up with TRBD1. The junction had 5 bases not matched to a gene; V was cut back by 5 bases and J by 4 bases. Germline-derived CDR1 and CDR2 are LNHDA and SQIVND (reference sequence). The CDR3 consists of 14 residues. The DNA for the CDR3 is TGTGCCAGTAGTTACAGGGGGCCTGGCACTGAAGCTTTCTTT. It codes for CASSYRGPGTEAFF.

Only one count was recorded for this clone. CDR3 loop: CASSPQMGNTEAFF. CDR3 in DNA: TGTGCCAGCAGCCCTCAAATGGGGAACACTGAAGCTTTCTTT. The chain joins TRBV9 to TRBJ1-1; D is unclear. The CDR3 length is 14 residues. Germline V gene sequence: CDR1 SGDLS, CDR2 YYNGEE. The V and J ends lost 4 bases and 1 base respectively, with 11 bases between them.

The genes are TRBV19 and TRBJ2-1; tentative D call: TRBD1 (5 bases). V was clipped by 6 bases and J by 0 bases, with 15 bases between them. The CDR3 contains 16 residues. Germline CDR1 LNHDA, CDR2 SQIVND (reference sequence). CDR3 DNA: TGTGCCAGTAGCTCTCTAAGGGGCAGCTCCTACAATGAGCAGTTCTTC. It is translated as CASSSLRGSSYNEQFF.

The rearrangement links TRBV9 to TRBJ2-1, with D perhaps matching TRBD1 or TRBD2 (5 bases each). This CDR3 spans 13 amino acids. Germline V gene lookup returns CDR1 SGDLS and CDR2 YYNGEE. Deletions cut 4 bases from V and 2 bases from J, with 7 bases between. As DNA, the CDR3 is TGTGCCAGCAGCCGGGACGCCTACAATGAGCAGTTCTTC. This translates into CASSRDAYNEQFF.

This CDR3 reads CAISPLPGQGHEKLFF. The CDR3 nucleotides are TGTGCCATCAGTCCACTACCGGGACAGGGTCATGAAAAACTGTTTTTT. J is TRBJ1-4 and V is TRBV10-3, with 9 bases matching TRBD1. This CDR3 has 16 amino acids. The germline V gene has CDR1 ENHRY and CDR2 SYGVKD. V shed 5 bases and J 6 bases; nucleotides not matched to a gene: 10.